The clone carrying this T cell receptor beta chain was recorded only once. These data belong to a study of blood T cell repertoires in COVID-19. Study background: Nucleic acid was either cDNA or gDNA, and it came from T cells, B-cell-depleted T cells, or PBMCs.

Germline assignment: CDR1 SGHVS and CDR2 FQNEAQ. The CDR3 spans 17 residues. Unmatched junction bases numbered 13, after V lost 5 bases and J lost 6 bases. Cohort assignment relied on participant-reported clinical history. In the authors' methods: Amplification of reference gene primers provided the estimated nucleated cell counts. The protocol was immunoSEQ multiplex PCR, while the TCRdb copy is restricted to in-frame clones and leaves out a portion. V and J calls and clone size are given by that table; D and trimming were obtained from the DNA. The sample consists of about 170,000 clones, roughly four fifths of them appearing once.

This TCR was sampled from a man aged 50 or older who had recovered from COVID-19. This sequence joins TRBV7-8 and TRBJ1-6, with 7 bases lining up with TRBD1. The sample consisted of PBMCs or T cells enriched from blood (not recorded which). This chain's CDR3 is CASSSTPGTDFNSPLHF. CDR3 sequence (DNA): TGTGCCAGCAGCAGCACCCCCGGGACAGATTTTAATTCACCCCTCCACTTT.